This TCR beta chain stems from a study of blood T cell repertoires in COVID-19. Study details: Samples came from the United States, Italy and Spain, spanning acute and convalescent COVID-19. Nucleic acid was either cDNA or gDNA, and it came from T cells, B-cell-depleted T cells, or PBMCs.

In the study's own analysis: Estimation of nucleated cell counts was performed using reference gene primer amplification. TCRdb keeps only in-frame clones here, not all; method: immunoSEQ multiplex PCR. Clone size and the V and J calls come from that table; the DNA yielded D and trimming. Of roughly 130,000 clones in the sample, about 74% were seen once. Germline V lookup: CDR1 LNHDA, CDR2 SQIVND (reference sequence). The CDR3 extends over 13 amino acids. The germline V and J ends were trimmed by 9 bases and 0 bases, with 9 bases remaining between them. The receptor comes from a man aged 50-60 years with acute or convalescent COVID-19. Sequenced material: peripheral blood. The V gene is TRBV19, the J gene TRBJ2-1; D unclear. The CDR3 nucleotides read TGTGCCAGCCAGACAACCTCCTACAATGAGCAGTTCTTC. This gives the protein CASQTTSYNEQFF.